This T cell receptor beta chain is from a study of cytomegalovirus exposure and HLA in healthy donors. For the study at large: The study placed 80% to 90% of its roughly 410 genotyped donors in the Caucasian-associated ancestry cluster. Broader study findings: Common viral pathogens seemed to be connected with several of the most significant clusters, according to a later analysis. In a later analysis, TCR beta V- and J-gene trimming was associated with a missense DCLRE1C variant. Certain sequence variants were highly shared and formed a cluster, and this cluster was likely a sequencing artifact.

Comment on this clone: Its matching antigen is unknown.

PCR used 60 Vbeta primers and 13 Jbeta primers. Data came from immunoSEQ multiplex PCR; TCRdb stores just in-frame clones and leaves some out. The table lists under 200,000 clones, around four fifths of them singletons. The sequence was collected from a woman aged 45-59 years in good health and CMV-seronegative. The sample taken for sequencing was PBMCs.

CDR3 DNA sequence: TGCGCCAGCAGCGACAGGGGGCAACAGCCCCAGCATTTT. This sequence encodes CASSDRGQQPQHF. The V gene is TRBV10-2, the J gene TRBJ1-5; TRBD1 aligns across 10 bases. V trimming: 6 bases; J trimming: 7 bases; junction bases outside the gene matches: 3. The CDR3 is 13 residues long. The V gene's germline CDR1 is WSHSY and CDR2 SAAADI.